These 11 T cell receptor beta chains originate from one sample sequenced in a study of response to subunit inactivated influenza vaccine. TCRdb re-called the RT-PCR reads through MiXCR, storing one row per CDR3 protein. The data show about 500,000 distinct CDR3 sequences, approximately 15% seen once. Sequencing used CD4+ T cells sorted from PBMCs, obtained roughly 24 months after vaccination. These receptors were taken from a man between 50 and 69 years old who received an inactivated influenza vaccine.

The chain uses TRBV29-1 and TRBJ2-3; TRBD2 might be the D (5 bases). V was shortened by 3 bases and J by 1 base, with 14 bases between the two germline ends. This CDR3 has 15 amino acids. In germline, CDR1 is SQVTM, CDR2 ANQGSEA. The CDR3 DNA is TGCAGCGTTGATGATTGGCGGGTTCGCACAGATACGCAGTATTTT. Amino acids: CSVDDWRVRTDTQYF.

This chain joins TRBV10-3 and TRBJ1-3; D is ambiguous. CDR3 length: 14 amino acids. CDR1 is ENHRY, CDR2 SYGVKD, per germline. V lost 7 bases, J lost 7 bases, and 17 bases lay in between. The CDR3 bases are TGTGCCATCACCAAAAATGGTAGAGGCAACACCATATATTTT. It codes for CAITKNGRGNTIYF.

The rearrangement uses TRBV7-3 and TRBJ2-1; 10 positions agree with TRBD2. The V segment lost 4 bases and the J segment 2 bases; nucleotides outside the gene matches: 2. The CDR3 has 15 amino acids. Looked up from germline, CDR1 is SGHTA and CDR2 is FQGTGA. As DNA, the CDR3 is TGTGCCAGCAGCTATAGCGGGAGGACCTACAATGAGCAGTTCTTC. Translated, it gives CASSYSGRTYNEQFF.

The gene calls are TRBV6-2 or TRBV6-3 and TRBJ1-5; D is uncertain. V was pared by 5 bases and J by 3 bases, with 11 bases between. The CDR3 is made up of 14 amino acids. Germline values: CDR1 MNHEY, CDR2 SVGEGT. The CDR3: CASSPTWDNQPQHF. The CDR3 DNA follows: TGTGCCAGCAGTCCTACCTGGGACAATCAGCCCCAGCATTTT.

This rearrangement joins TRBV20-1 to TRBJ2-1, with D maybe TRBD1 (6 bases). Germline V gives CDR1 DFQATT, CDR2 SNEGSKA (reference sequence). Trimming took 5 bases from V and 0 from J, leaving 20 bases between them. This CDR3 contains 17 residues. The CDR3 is CSAASPGQPSSYNEQFF. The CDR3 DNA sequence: TGCAGTGCTGCCAGCCCCGGACAGCCGAGCTCCTACAATGAGCAGTTCTTC.

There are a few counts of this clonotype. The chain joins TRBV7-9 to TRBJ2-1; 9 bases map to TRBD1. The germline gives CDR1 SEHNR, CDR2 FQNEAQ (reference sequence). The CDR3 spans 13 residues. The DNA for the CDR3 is TGTGCTTATACAGGGGGCCTCTACAATGAGCAGTTCTTC. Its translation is CAYTGGLYNEQFF.

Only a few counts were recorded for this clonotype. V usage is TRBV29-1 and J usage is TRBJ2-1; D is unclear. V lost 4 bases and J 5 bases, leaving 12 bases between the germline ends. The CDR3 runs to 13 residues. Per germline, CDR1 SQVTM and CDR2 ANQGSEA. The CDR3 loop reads CSVASTPNNEQFF. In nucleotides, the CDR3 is TGCAGCGTTGCTAGTACTCCCAACAATGAGCAGTTCTTC.

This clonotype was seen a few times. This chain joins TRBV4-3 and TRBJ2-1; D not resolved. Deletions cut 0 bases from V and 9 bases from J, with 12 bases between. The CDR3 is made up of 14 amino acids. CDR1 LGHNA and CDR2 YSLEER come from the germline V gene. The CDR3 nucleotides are TGCGCCAGCAGCCAAGATCTGGCCTTCCGTGAGCAGTTCTTC. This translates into CASSQDLAFREQFF.

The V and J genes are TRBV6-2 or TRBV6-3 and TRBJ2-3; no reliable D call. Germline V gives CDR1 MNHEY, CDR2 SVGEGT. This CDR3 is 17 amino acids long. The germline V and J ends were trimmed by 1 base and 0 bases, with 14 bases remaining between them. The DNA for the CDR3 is TGTGCCAGCAGTTACTACGGGCTTACTATTAGCACAGATACGCAGTATTTT. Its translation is CASSYYGLTISTDTQYF.

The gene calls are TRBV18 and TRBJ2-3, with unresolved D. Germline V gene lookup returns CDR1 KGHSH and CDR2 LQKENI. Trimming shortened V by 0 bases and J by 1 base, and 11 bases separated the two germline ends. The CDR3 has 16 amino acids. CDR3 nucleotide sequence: TGTGCCAGCTCACCACCTCGGTCTGTTGGCACAGATACGCAGTATTTT. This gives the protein CASSPPRSVGTDTQYF. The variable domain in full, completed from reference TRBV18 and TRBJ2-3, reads NAGVMQNPRHLVRRRGQEARLRCSPMKGHSHVYWYRQLPEEGLKFMVYLQKENIIDESGMPKERFSAEFPKEGPSILRIQQVVRGDSAAYFCASSPPRSVGTDTQYFGPGTRLTVL.

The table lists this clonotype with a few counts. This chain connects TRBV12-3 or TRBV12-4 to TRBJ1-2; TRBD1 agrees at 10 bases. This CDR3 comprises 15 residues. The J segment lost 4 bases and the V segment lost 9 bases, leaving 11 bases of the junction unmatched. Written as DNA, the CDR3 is TGTGCCAGTGGCTCCCGGGACAGGGGAGCCTATGGCTACACCTTC. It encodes CASGSRDRGAYGYTF.